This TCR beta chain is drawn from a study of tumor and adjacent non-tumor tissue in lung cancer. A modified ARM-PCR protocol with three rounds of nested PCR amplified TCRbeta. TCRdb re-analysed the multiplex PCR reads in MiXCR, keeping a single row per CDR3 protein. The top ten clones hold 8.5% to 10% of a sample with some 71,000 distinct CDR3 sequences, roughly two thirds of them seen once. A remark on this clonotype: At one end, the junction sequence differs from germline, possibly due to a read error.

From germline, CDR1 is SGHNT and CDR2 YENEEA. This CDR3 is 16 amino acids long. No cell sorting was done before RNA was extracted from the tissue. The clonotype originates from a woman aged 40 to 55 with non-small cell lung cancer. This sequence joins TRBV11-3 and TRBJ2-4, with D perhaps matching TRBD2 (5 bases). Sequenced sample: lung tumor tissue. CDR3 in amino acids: CASSRTVQLAKNIQYF. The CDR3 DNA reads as TGTGCCAGTAGCCGAACGGTACAGCTAGCCAAGAACATTCAGTACTTC.